There are many counts of the clone carrying this T cell receptor beta chain. No antigen is known for it. This entry comes from a study of identical twins. Overall study findings and caveats: Beta out-of-frame sequences displayed a weaker excess of sharing between twins.

A universal primer site was created by template switching, with the cDNA bearing unique molecular identifiers. From the 5' RACE reads, TCRdb called clonotypes with MiXCR, one entry per CDR3 protein. The repertoire holds under 250,000 distinct CDR3 sequences, with around 8.1% as singletons. The CDR3 consists of 13 residues. The ends were cut back, 0 bases at V and 4 bases at J, with 8 bases in the middle. CDR1 is SGHDT, CDR2 YYEEEE, per germline. The sample also formed part of further work on yellow fever vaccine responses in identical twins.

The specimen sequenced was memory (CD45RO+) T cells sorted from blood. The chain recombines TRBV5-6 with TRBJ2-7; D is perhaps TRBD1 (5 bases). The source is a woman in her late teens or twenties in good health. Here the CDR3 DNA reads TGTGCCAGCAGCTTGGCACAGGAATACGAGCAGTACTTC. Protein sequence: CASSLAQEYEQYF.